This T cell receptor (beta chain) was identified in a study of T cells after yellow fever vaccination. Study-level background: Researchers used SMART-Seq v4 Ultra Low Input to prepare fractions that had low cell numbers.

MiXCR, applied by TCRdb to the 5' RACE reads, yields one record per CDR3 protein. The sample carries 200,000 to 300,000 distinct CDR3 sequences, approximately 13% recorded once. Regarding this clonotype: The antigen remains unidentified.

The V gene's germline CDR1 is SGHTA and CDR2 FQGNSA. The ends were cut back, 2 bases at V and 2 bases at J, with 16 bases in the middle. The CDR3 runs 16 residues. Notes on the study in general: CD4 and CD8 compartments shared a small share of clonotypes. The bulk population could contribute abundant contaminating clonotypes to FACS-sorted repertoires.

This sequence originates from a man under 40 who received the YFV17D yellow fever vaccine. The chain has TRBV7-2 and TRBJ2-7; the D is unclear. This specimen was CD4+ T cells sorted from PBMCs, taken 45 days after the yellow fever booster vaccination. The CDR3 here is CASSLNPRGSTYEQYF. The CDR3 coding sequence is TGTGCCAGCAGCTTAAACCCCCGAGGCTCGACCTACGAGCAGTACTTC.